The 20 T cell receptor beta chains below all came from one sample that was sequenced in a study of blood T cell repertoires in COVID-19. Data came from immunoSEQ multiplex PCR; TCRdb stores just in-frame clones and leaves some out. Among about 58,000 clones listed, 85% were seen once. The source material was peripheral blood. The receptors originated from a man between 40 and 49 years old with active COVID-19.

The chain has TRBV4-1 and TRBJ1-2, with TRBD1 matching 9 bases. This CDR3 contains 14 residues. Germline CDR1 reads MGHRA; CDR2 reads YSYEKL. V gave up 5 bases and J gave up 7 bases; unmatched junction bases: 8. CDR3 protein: CASSGPGTGRGYTF. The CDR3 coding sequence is TGCGCCAGCAGCGGGCCCGGGACAGGGCGTGGCTACACCTTC.

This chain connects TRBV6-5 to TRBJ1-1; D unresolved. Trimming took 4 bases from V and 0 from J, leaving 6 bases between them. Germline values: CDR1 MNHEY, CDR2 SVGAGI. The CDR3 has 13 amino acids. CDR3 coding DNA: TGTGCCAGCAGTTTTGAGGTGAACACTGAAGCTTTCTTT. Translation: CASSFEVNTEAFF.

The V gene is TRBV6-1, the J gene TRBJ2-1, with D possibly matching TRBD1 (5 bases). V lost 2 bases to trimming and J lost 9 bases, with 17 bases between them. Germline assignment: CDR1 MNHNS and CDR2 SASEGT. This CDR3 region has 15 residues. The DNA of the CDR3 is TGTGCCAGCAGTGAATTGGGGCAGGGTCAAATTGAGCAGTTCTTC. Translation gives CASSELGQGQIEQFF.

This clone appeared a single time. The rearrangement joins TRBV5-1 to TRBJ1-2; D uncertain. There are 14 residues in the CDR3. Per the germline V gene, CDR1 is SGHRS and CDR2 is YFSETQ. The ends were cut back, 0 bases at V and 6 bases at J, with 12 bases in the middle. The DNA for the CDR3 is TGCGCCAGCAGCTTGGCCGGGTGGGTGGATGGCTACACCTTC. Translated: CASSLAGWVDGYTF. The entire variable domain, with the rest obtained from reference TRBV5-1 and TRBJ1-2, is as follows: KAGVTQTPRYLIKTRGQQVTLSCSPISGHRSVSWYQQTPGQGLQFLFEYFSETQRNKGNFPGRFSGRQFSNSRSEMNVSTLELGDSALYLCASSLAGWVDGYTFGSGTRLTVV.

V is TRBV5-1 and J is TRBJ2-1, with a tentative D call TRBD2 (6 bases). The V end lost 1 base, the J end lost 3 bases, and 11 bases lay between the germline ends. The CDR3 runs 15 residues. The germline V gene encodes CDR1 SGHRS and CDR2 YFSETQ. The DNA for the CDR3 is TGCGCCAGCAGCTTGACGGGAGACGGCTACAATGAGCAGTTCTTC. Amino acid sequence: CASSLTGDGYNEQFF.

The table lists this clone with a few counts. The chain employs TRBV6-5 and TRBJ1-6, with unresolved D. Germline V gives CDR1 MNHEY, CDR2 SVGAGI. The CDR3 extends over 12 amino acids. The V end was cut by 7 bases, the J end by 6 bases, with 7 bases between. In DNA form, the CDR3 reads TGTGCCAGCAAAACAGTTAATTCACCCCTCCACTTT. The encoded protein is CASKTVNSPLHF.

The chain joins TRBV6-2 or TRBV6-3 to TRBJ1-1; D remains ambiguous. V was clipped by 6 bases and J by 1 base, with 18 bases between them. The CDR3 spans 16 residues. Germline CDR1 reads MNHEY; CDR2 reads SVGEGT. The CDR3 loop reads CASSPPATDPNTEAFF. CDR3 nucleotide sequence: TGTGCCAGCAGCCCTCCAGCAACAGACCCGAACACTGAAGCTTTCTTT.

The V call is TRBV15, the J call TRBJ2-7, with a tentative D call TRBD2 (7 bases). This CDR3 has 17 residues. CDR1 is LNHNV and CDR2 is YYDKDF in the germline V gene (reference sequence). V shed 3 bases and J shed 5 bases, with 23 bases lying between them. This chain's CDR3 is CATSREWGGGAPNEQYF. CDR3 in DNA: TGTGCCACCAGCAGGGAGTGGGGCGGGGGCGCCCCCAACGAGCAGTACTTC. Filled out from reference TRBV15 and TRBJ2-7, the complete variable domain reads DAMVIQNPRYQVTQFGKPVTLSCSQTLNHNVMYWYQQKSSQAPKLLFHYYDKDFNNEADTPDNFQSRRPNTSFCFLDIRSPGLGDTAMYLCATSREWGGGAPNEQYFGPGTRLTVT.

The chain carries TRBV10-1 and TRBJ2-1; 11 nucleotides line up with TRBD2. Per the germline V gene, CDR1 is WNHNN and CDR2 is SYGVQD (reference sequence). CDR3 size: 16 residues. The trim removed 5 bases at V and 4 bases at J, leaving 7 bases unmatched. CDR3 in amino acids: CASSPLGTSGYNEQFF. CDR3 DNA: TGCGCCAGCAGTCCCCTAGGGACTAGCGGATACAATGAGCAGTTCTTC.

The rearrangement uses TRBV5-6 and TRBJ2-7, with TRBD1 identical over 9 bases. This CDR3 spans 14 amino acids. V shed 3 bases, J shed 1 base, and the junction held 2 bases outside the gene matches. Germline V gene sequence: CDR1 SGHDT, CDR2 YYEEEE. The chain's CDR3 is CASSWTGDSYEQYF. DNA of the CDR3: TGTGCCAGCAGCTGGACAGGGGATTCCTACGAGCAGTACTTC.

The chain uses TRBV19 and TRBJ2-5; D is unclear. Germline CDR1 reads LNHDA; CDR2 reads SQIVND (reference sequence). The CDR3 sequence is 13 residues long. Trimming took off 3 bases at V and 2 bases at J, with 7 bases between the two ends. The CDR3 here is CASSMAEQETQYF. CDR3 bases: TGTGCCAGTAGTATGGCAGAACAAGAGACCCAGTACTTC.

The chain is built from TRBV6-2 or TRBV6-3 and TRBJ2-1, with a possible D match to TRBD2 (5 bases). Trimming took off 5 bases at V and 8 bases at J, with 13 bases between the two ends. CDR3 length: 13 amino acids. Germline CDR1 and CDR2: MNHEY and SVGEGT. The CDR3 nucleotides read TGTGCCAGCAGTACGCCGGAGGTCCATGAGCAGTTCTTC. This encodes CASSTPEVHEQFF.

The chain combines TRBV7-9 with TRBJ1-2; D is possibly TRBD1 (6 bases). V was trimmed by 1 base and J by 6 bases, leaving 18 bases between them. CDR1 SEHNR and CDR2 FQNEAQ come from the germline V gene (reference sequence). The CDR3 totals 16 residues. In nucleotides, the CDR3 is TGTGCCAGCAGCTTAGTATGGAACAGGGAGGGTCATGGCTACACCTTC. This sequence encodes CASSLVWNREGHGYTF. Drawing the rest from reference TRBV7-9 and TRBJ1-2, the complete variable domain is DTGVSQNPRHKITKRGQNVTFRCDPISEHNRLYWYRQTLGQGPEFLTYFQNEAQLEKSRLLSDRFSAERPKGSFSTLEIQRTEQGDSAMYLCASSLVWNREGHGYTFGSGTRLTVV.

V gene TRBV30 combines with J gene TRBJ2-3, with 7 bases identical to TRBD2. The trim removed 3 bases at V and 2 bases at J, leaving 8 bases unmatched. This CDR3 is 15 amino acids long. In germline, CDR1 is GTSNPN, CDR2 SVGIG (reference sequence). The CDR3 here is CAWSQGEGYTDTQYF. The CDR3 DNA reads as TGTGCCTGGAGCCAAGGGGAGGGATACACAGATACGCAGTATTTT.

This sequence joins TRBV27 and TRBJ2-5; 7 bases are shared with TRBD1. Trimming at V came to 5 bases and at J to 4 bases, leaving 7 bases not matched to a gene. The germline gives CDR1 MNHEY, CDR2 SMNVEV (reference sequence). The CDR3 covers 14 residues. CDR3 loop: CASSPWTGRETQYF. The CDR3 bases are TGTGCCAGCAGTCCATGGACAGGCCGAGAGACCCAGTACTTC.

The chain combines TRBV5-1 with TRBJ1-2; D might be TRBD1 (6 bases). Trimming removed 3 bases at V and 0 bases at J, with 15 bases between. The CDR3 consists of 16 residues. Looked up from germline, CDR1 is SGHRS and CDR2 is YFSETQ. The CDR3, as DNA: TGCGCCAGCAGCTCGCGGGGGGCAACCGCTAACTATGGCTACACCTTC. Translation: CASSSRGATANYGYTF.

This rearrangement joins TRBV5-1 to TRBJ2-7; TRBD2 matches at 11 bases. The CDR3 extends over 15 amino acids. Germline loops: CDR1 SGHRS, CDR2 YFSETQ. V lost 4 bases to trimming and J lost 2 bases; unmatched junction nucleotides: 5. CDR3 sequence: CASSLETSGAYEQYF. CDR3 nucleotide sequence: TGCGCCAGCAGCCTTGAGACTAGCGGGGCCTACGAGCAGTACTTC.

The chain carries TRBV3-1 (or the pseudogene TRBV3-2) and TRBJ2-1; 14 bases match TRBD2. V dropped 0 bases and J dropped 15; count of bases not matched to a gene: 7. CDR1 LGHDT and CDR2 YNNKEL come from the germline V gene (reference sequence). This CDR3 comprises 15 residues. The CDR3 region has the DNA TGTGCCAGCAGCCAAGATTGGACTAGCGGGAGGCCCCCGTTCTTC. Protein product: CASSQDWTSGRPPFF.

In nucleotides, the CDR3 is TGTGCCAGCGCCTTTAGCGGGAGCTCTTACAATGAGCAGTTCTTC. Translating it yields CASAFSGSSYNEQFF. This sequence joins TRBV11-2 and TRBJ2-1; 9 bases agree with TRBD2. V lost 8 bases and J lost 4; bases outside the gene matches: 9. CDR1 and CDR2 from the germline V gene are SGHAT and FQNNGV. The CDR3 contains 15 residues.

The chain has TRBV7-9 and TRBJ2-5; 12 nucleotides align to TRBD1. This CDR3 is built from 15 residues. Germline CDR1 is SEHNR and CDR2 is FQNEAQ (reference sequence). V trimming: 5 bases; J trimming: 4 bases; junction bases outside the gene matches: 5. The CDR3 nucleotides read TGTGCCAGCAGCCCGGGACAGGGGGCCCTAGAGACCCAGTACTTC. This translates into CASSPGQGALETQYF.